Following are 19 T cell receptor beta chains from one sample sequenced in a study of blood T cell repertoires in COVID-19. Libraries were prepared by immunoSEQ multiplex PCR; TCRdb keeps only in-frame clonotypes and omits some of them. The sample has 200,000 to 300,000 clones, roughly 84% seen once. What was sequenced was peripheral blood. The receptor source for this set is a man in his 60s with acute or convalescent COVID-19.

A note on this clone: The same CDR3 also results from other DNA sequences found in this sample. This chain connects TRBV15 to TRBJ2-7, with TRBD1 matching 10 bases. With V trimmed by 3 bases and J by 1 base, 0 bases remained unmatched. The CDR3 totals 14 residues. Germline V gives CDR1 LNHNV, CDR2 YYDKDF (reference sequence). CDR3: CATSRGQGSYEQYF. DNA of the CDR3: TGTGCCACCAGCAGGGGACAGGGGTCCTACGAGCAGTACTTC.

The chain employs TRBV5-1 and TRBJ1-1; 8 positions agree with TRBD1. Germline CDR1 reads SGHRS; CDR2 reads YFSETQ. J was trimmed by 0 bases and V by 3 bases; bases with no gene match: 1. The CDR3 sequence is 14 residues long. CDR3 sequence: CASSYRGLNTEAFF. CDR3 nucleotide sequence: TGCGCCAGCAGCTACAGGGGGTTGAACACTGAAGCTTTCTTT.

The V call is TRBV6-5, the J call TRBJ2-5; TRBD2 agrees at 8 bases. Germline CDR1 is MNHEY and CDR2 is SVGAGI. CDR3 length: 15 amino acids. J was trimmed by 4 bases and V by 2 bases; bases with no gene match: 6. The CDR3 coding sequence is TGTGCCAGCAGTTACCGACTAGCGAGGGGAGAGACCCAGTACTTC. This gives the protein CASSYRLARGETQYF.

CDR3: CASSAGGATYEQYF. In DNA form, the CDR3 reads TGTGCCAGCAGCGCAGGGGGAGCGACCTACGAGCAGTACTTC. The V call is TRBV7-3, the J call TRBJ2-7; 7 positions match TRBD1. Germline CDR1 reads SGHTA; CDR2 reads FQGTGA. The V gene end was trimmed by 5 bases and the J gene end by 2 bases; junction bases not matched to a gene: 6. The CDR3 extends over 14 amino acids. Using reference TRBV7-3 and TRBJ2-7 for the parts outside the CDR3, the full variable domain is GAGVSQTPSNKVTEKGKYVELRCDPISGHTALYWYRQSLGQGPEFLIYFQGTGAADDSGLPNDRFFAVRPEGSVSTLKIQRTERGDSAVYLCASSAGGATYEQYFGPGTRLTVT.

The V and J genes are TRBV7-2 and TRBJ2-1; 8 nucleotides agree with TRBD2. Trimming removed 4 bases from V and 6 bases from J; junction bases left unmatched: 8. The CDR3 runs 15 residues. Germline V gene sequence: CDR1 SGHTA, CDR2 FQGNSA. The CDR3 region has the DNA TGTGCCAGCAGCTCCTGGCCCCGGGGGGGCAATGAGCAGTTCTTC. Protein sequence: CASSSWPRGGNEQFF.

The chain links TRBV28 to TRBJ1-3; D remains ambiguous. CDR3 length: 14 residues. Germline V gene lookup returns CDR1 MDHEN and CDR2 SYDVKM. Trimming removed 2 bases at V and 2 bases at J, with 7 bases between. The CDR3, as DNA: TGTGCCAGCAGTTTACCAGGAACTGGAAACACCATATATTTT. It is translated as CASSLPGTGNTIYF.

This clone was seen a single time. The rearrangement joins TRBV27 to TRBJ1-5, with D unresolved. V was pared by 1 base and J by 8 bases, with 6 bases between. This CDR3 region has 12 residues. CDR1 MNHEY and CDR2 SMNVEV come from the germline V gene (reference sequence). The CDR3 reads CASSLFGEPQHF. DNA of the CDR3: TGTGCCAGCAGTTTATTCGGGGAGCCCCAGCATTTT.

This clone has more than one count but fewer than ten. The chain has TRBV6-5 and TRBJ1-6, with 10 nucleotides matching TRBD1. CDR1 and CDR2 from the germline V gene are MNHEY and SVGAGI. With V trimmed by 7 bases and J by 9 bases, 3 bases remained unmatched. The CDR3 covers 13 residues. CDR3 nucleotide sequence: TGTGCCAGCACCTGGACAGGGGGTTCACCCCTCCACTTT. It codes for CASTWTGGSPLHF.

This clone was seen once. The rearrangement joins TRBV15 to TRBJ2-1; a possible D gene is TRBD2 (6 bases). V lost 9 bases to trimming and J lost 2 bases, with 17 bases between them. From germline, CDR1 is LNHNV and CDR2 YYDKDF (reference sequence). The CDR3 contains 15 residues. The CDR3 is CATRAGRQAYNEQFF. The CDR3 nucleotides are TGTGCCACTCGCGCCGGGAGACAAGCCTACAATGAGCAGTTCTTC.

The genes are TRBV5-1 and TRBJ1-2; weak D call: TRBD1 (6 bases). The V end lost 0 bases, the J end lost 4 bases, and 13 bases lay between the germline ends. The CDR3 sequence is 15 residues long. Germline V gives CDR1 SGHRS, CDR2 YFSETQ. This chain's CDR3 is CASSLDRESRYGYTF. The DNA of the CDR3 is TGCGCCAGCAGCTTGGACAGGGAGAGTCGCTATGGCTACACCTTC. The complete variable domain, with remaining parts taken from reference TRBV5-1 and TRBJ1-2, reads KAGVTQTPRYLIKTRGQQVTLSCSPISGHRSVSWYQQTPGQGLQFLFEYFSETQRNKGNFPGRFSGRQFSNSRSEMNVSTLELGDSALYLCASSLDRESRYGYTFGSGTRLTVV.

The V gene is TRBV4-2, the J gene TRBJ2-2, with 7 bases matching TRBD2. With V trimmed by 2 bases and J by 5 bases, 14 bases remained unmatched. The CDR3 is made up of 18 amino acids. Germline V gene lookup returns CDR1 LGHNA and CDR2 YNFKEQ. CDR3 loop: CASSQPQGASGATGELFF. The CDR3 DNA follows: TGTGCCAGCAGCCAACCCCAGGGAGCTAGCGGAGCTACCGGGGAGCTGTTTTTT.

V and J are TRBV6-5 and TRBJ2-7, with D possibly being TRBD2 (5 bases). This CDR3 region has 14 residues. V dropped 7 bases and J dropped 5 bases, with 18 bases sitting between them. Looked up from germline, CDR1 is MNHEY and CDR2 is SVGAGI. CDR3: CASTAISGRNEQYF. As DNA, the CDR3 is TGTGCCAGCACTGCCATCAGTGGGAGAAACGAGCAGTACTTC.

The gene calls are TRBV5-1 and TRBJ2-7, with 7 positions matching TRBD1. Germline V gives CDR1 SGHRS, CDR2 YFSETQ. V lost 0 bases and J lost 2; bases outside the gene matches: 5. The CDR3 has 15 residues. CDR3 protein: CASSLGVRGTYEQYF. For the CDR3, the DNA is TGCGCCAGCAGCTTGGGGGTCAGGGGGACCTACGAGCAGTACTTC.

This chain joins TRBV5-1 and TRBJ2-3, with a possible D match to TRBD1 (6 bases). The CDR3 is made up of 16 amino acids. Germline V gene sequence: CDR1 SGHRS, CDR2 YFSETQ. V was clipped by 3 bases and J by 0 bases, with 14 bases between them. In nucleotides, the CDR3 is TGCGCCAGCAGCTCTTTACAGGGAAGGAGCACAGATACGCAGTATTTT. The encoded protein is CASSSLQGRSTDTQYF.

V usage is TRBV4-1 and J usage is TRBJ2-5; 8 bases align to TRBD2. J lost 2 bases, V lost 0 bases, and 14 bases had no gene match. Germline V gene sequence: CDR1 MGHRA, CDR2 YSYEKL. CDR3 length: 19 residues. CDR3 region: CASSQEGTSGSPRQETQYF. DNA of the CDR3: TGCGCCAGCAGCCAAGAGGGCACTAGCGGATCCCCACGGCAAGAGACCCAGTACTTC.

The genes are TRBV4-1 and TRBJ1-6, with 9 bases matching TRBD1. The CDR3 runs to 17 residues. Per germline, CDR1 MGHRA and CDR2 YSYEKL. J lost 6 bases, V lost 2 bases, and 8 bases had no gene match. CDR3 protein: CASSQSSQGAVNSPLHF. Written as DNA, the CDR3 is TGCGCCAGCAGCCAAAGCTCACAGGGGGCTGTTAATTCACCCCTCCACTTT.

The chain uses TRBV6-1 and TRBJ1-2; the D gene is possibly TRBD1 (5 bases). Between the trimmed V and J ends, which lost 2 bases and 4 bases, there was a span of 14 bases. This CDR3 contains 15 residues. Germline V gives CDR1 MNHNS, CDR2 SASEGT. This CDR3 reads CASSEWPGRTYGYTF. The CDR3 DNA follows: TGTGCCAGCAGTGAATGGCCAGGGAGGACCTATGGCTACACCTTC.

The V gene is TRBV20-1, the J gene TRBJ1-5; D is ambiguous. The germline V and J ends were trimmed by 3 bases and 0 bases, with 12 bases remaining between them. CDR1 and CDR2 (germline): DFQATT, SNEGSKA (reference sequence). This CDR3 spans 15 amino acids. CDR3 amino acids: CSASLETYSNQPQHF. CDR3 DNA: TGCAGTGCTAGTCTGGAGACCTATAGCAATCAGCCCCAGCATTTT.

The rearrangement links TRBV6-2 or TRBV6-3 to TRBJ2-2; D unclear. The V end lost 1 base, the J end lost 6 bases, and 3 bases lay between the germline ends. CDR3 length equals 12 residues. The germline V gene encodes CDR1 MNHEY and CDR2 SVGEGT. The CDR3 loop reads CASSYFSGELFF. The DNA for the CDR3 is TGTGCCAGCAGTTACTTCTCCGGGGAGCTGTTTTTT.